This entry lists 6 T cell receptor beta chains sequenced from one sample in a study of metastatic and nonmetastatic thyroid tumors. Via MiXCR, TCRdb re-called the PCR reads. In the table there are about 32,000 clones, roughly a third of which are singletons. No treatment had been given to any patient before thyroid surgery. The sequenced material came from tumor tissue. The origin of the receptors is a female donor with papillary thyroid cancer or a benign thyroid nodule (not recorded which). Some clones in this sample may be carry-over from other donors' samples.

V usage is TRBV3-1 and J usage is TRBJ1-2, with 7 bases matching TRBD1. The CDR3 covers 13 residues. The germline V gene has CDR1 LGHDT and CDR2 YNNKEL (reference sequence). The trim removed 6 bases at V and 7 bases at J, leaving 8 bases unmatched. The CDR3 sequence: CASRAGGSSGYTF. The CDR3 nucleotides are TGTGCCAGCAGAGCAGGGGGGTCTAGTGGCTACACCTTC.

This clone was counted between two and nine times. The chain has TRBV9 and TRBJ1-3; the D gene is possibly TRBD1 (5 bases). The germline V gene encodes CDR1 SGDLS and CDR2 YYNGEE. The CDR3 has 16 residues. Trimming cost V 4 bases and J 2 bases, with 16 bases left between them. Here the CDR3 DNA reads TGTGCCAGCAGCAGGGGCCAGGACCCGCCTGGAAACACCATATATTTT. Translating it yields CASSRGQDPPGNTIYF.

A few counts support this clone. V is TRBV2 and J is TRBJ1-2; no clear D gene. CDR1 is SNHLY and CDR2 is FYNNEI in the germline V gene. The CDR3 has 12 amino acids. Trimming took 4 bases from V and 2 from J, leaving 5 bases between them. CDR3 protein: CASSAINYGYTF. CDR3 nucleotide sequence: TGTGCCAGCAGTGCGATAAACTATGGCTACACCTTC.

This clone was detected a few times. The rearrangement joins TRBV5-1 to TRBJ2-7, with TRBD1 matching over 10 bases. This CDR3 has 15 residues. Germline trimming cut 0 bases from V and 7 bases from J; bases unmatched to any gene: 7. The V gene's germline CDR1 is SGHRS and CDR2 YFSETQ. CDR3 residues: CASSLAVDRGKEQYF. The CDR3 DNA sequence: TGCGCCAGCAGCTTGGCCGTGGACAGGGGGAAAGAGCAGTACTTC.

This clone was detected only a few times. This chain links TRBV19 with TRBJ2-7; 14 bases match TRBD2. The CDR3 spans 15 residues. V gave up 5 bases and J gave up 5 bases; unmatched junction bases: 5. Germline assignment: CDR1 LNHDA and CDR2 SQIVND (reference sequence). The CDR3 loop is CASSLGTSGGNEQYF. In DNA form, the CDR3 reads TGTGCCAGTAGTTTGGGGACTAGCGGGGGTAACGAGCAGTACTTC.

The chain combines TRBV7-9 with TRBJ1-1; D gene unclear. V was pared by 1 base and J by 9 bases, with 15 bases between. The CDR3 is 14 amino acids. From germline, CDR1 is SEHNR and CDR2 FQNEAQ (reference sequence). The CDR3 DNA reads as TGTGCCAGCAGCTTAGATGTGGTGGCGGGTAAAGCTTTCTTT. It encodes CASSLDVVAGKAFF.